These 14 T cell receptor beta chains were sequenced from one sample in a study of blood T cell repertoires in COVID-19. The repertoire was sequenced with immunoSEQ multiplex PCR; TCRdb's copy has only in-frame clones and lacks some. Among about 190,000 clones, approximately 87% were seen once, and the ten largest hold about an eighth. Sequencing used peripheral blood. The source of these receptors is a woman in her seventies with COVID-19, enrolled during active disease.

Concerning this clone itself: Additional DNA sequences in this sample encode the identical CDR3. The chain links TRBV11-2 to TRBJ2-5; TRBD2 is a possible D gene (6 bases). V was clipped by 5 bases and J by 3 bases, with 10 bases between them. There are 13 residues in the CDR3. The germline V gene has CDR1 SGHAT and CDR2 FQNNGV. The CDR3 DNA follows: TGTGCCAGCAGCCTGGGACTCGAAGAGACCCAGTACTTC. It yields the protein CASSLGLEETQYF.

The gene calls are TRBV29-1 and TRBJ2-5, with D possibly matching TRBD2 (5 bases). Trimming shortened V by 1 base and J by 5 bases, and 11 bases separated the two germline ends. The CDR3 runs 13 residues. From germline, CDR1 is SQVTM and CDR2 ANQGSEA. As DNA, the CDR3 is TGCAGCGTTGAAGGAACAAGAGGGGAGACCCAGTACTTC. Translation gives CSVEGTRGETQYF.

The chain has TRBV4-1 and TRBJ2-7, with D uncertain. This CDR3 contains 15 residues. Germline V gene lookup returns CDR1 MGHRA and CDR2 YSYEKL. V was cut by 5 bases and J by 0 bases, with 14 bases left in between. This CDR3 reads CASSKGPGHSYEQYF. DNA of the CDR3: TGCGCCAGCAGCAAAGGCCCGGGTCACTCCTACGAGCAGTACTTC.

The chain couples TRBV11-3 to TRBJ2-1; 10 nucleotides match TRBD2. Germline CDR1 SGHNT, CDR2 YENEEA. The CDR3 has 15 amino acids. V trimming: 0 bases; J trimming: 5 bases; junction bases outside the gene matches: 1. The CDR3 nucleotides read TGTGCCAGCAGCTTAGATAGCGGGAGGCACAATGAGCAGTTCTTC. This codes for CASSLDSGRHNEQFF.

CDR3 protein: CASRTGQGAFYGYTF. As DNA, the CDR3 is TGTGCCAGCAGGACCGGACAGGGGGCGTTCTATGGCTACACCTTC. The chain links TRBV6-5 to TRBJ1-2, with 11 bases matching TRBD1. CDR1 is MNHEY, CDR2 SVGAGI, per germline. The CDR3 loop spans 15 amino acids. The V gene end was trimmed by 6 bases and the J gene end by 4 bases; junction bases not matched to a gene: 7.

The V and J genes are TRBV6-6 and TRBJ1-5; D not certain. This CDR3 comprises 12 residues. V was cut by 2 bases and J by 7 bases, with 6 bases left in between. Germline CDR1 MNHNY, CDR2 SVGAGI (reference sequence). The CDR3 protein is CASSYPPQPQHF. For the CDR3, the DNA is TGTGCCAGCAGTTACCCCCCGCAGCCCCAGCATTTT.

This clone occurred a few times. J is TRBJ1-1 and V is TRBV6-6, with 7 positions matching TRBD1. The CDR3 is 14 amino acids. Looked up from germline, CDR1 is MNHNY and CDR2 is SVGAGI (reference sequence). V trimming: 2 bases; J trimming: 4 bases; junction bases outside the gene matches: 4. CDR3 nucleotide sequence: TGTGCCAGCAGTTACAGGCAGGGGGGCACTGAAGCTTTCTTT. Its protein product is CASSYRQGGTEAFF.

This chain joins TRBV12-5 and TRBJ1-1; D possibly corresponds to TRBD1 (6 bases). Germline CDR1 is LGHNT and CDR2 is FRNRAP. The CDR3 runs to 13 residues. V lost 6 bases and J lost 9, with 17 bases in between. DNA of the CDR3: TGTGCTAGTGGCTGGACAGAGTCTGGGAAAGCTTTCTTT. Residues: CASGWTESGKAFF.

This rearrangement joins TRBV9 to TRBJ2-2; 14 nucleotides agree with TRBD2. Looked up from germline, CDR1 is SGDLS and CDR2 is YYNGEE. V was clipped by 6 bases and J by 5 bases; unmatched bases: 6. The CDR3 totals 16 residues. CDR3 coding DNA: TGTGCCAGCACCAGAGGGACTAGCGGGAGAACCGGGGAGCTGTTTTTT. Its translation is CASTRGTSGRTGELFF.

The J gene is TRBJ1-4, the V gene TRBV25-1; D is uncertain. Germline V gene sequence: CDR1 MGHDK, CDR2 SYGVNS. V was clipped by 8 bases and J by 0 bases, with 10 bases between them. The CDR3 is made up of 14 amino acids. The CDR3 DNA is TGTGCCAGCTCCCTTAGTCCAACTAATGAAAAACTGTTTTTT. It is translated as CASSLSPTNEKLFF.

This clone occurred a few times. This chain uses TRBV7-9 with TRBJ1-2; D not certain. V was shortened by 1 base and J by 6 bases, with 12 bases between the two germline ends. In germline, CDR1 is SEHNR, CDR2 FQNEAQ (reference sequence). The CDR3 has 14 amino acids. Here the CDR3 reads CASSLDNFLDGYTF. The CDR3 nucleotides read TGTGCCAGCAGCTTAGATAACTTCTTAGATGGCTACACCTTC.

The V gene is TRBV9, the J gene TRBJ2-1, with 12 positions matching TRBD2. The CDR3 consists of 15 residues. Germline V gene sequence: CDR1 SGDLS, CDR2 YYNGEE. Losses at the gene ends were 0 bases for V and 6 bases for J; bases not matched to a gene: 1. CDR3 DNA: TGTGCCAGCAGCGTAGTGACTAGCGGGAGCAATGAGCAGTTCTTC. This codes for CASSVVTSGSNEQFF.

The chain's CDR3 is CASSLVTVTDTQYF. CDR3 coding DNA: TGTGCCAGCAGCTTAGTTACAGTCACAGATACGCAGTATTTT. The rearrangement uses TRBV11-2 and TRBJ2-3; D ambiguous. CDR3 length equals 14 residues. Trimming took off 1 base at V and 2 bases at J, with 7 bases between the two ends. CDR1 is SGHAT, CDR2 FQNNGV, per germline.

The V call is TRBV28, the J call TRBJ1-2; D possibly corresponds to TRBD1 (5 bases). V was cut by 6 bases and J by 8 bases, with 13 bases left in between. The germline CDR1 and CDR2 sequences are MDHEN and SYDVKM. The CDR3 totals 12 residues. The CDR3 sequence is CASRSGEKGYTF. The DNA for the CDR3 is TGTGCCAGCAGGTCGGGGGAGAAAGGCTACACCTTC.